The 24 T cell receptor beta chains reported below all come from one sample, sequenced in a study of response to subunit inactivated influenza vaccine. In TCRdb, the RT-PCR reads were re-called with MiXCR into one record per CDR3 protein. In the table there are roughly 760,000 distinct CDR3 sequences, 21% of which are singletons. The sample in question was PBMCs from blood, obtained 4 to 6 days after vaccination. These receptors came from a man between 50 and 59 years old who received an inactivated influenza vaccine.

V usage is TRBV28 and J usage is TRBJ2-2; 9 nucleotides line up with TRBD2. Trimming removed 5 bases from V and 0 bases from J; junction bases left unmatched: 4. Germline V gene lookup returns CDR1 MDHEN and CDR2 SYDVKM. The CDR3 length is 16 residues. CDR3 in amino acids: CASSPGLASNTGELFF. In DNA form, the CDR3 reads TGTGCCAGCAGTCCAGGACTAGCGTCGAACACCGGGGAGCTGTTTTTT.

This chain links TRBV5-6 with TRBJ2-5; TRBD1 aligns across 10 bases. CDR1 and CDR2 (germline): SGHDT, YYEEEE. CDR3 length: 16 residues. With 5 bases clipped from V and 5 bases from J, the junction kept 12 bases outside the gene matches. CDR3 coding DNA: TGTGCCAGCAGATCCCCGGGACAGGGGATTGGGGAGACCCAGTACTTC. Protein sequence: CASRSPGQGIGETQYF.

This chain connects TRBV6-2 or TRBV6-3 to TRBJ2-3, with 7 bases lining up with TRBD2. V shed 4 bases and J 0 bases; nucleotides not matched to a gene: 10. CDR3 length equals 17 residues. Germline CDR1 reads MNHEY; CDR2 reads SVGEGT. The CDR3 sequence: CASSSFGGGASTDTQYF. DNA of the CDR3: TGTGCCAGCAGTTCCTTTGGCGGGGGTGCTAGCACAGATACGCAGTATTTT.

The chain uses TRBV6-1 and TRBJ2-2; no clear D. Germline CDR1 is MNHNS and CDR2 is SASEGT. Trimming took 8 bases from V and 5 from J, leaving 12 bases between them. CDR3 length: 13 residues. CDR3 DNA sequence: TGTGCCAGCGGGGTCACAAGTACCGGGGAGCTGTTTTTT. Translation: CASGVTSTGELFF.

This clonotype has only a few counts. V usage is TRBV18 and J usage is TRBJ2-2; 8 positions agree with TRBD2. Germline V gene data show CDR1 as KGHSH and CDR2 as LQKENI. The CDR3 totals 15 residues. Trimming at V came to 4 bases and at J to 1 base, leaving 2 bases not matched to a gene. CDR3 in amino acids: CASSRREGNTGELFF. CDR3 nucleotides: TGTGCCAGCTCACGACGGGAGGGGAACACCGGGGAGCTGTTTTTT.

There are many counts of this clonotype. The chain recombines TRBV5-1 with TRBJ2-7; no clear D gene. V dropped 0 bases and J dropped 6 bases, with 10 bases sitting between them. The germline gives CDR1 SGHRS, CDR2 YFSETQ. CDR3 length equals 13 residues. CDR3 region: CASSLVGSGEQYF. The CDR3 nucleotides are TGCGCCAGCAGCTTGGTAGGGTCCGGCGAGCAGTACTTC.

J is TRBJ2-5 and V is TRBV20-1, with 8 bases that match TRBD2. The germline gives CDR1 DFQATT, CDR2 SNEGSKA (reference sequence). This CDR3 has 15 amino acids. Losses at the gene ends were 0 bases for V and 5 bases for J; bases not matched to a gene: 8. DNA for the CDR3: TGCAGTGCTAGAGATGACGGGGGGGCCTCTGAGACCCAGTACTTC. Encoded protein: CSARDDGGASETQYF.

This clonotype was seen a few times. The chain joins TRBV6-5 to TRBJ2-1; D possibly uses TRBD1 or TRBD2 (6 bases each). The CDR3 spans 15 residues. Germline values: CDR1 MNHEY, CDR2 SVGAGI. Trimming pared 2 bases from V and 2 bases from J, leaving 10 bases between. The DNA for the CDR3 is TGTGCCAGCAGTTACGGACGGGGGCCCTACAATGAGCAGTTCTTC. It translates to CASSYGRGPYNEQFF.

This clonotype was seen repeatedly, ten times or more. The V call is TRBV12-3 or TRBV12-4, the J call TRBJ2-7; unclear D gene. The CDR3 has 13 residues. V lost 1 base to trimming and J lost 0 bases, with 4 bases between them. CDR3 sequence (DNA): TGTGCCAGCAGTTTAGTCCCCTCCTACGAGCAGTACTTC. Its protein is CASSLVPSYEQYF.

A few counts support this clonotype. The chain links TRBV10-1 to TRBJ2-1, with D perhaps TRBD1 (5 bases). The CDR3 spans 14 residues. The V and J ends lost 0 bases and 15 bases respectively, with 18 bases between them. The germline gives CDR1 WNHNN, CDR2 SYGVQD (reference sequence). This chain's CDR3 is CASSESGYQPQAFF. The CDR3 DNA sequence: TGCGCCAGCAGTGAGTCGGGATACCAGCCACAGGCGTTCTTC.

The rearrangement joins TRBV5-4 to TRBJ2-2; D remains ambiguous. Germline V CDR1 and CDR2: SGHNT, YYREEE (reference sequence). Trimming shortened V by 0 bases and J by 4 bases, and 13 bases separated the two germline ends. There are 16 residues in the CDR3. The CDR3 bases are TGTGCCAGCAGCTTGGGGCCCCGGCGTGGCACCGGGGAGCTGTTTTTT. It codes for CASSLGPRRGTGELFF.

Only a few counts were recorded for this clonotype. The rearrangement links TRBV5-1 to TRBJ2-5, with 7 nucleotides matching TRBD2. Germline V gene lookup returns CDR1 SGHRS and CDR2 YFSETQ. Unmatched junction bases numbered 8, after V lost 2 bases and J lost 1 base. The CDR3 runs to 16 residues. The CDR3 DNA sequence: TGCGCCAGCAGCTTTAGTGGCGGGAGCCCCCAAGAGACCCAGTACTTC. It encodes CASSFSGGSPQETQYF.

V is TRBV3-1 and J is TRBJ2-1; D tentatively reads TRBD1 or TRBD2 (6 bases each). The CDR3 is 16 residues long. Germline CDR1 and CDR2: LGHDT and YNNKEL (reference sequence). V lost 8 bases and J 6 bases, leaving 23 bases between the germline ends. The CDR3 bases are TGTGCCAGCCTCTCGTCTGGGGGGCCCGGTACCAATGAGCAGTTCTTC. It specifies CASLSSGGPGTNEQFF.

The gene calls are TRBV9 and TRBJ2-1; D is possibly TRBD1 (6 bases). The germline gives CDR1 SGDLS, CDR2 YYNGEE. This CDR3 has 16 amino acids. V was shortened by 0 bases and J by 13 bases, with 23 bases between the two germline ends. CDR3 in DNA: TGTGCCAGCAGCGTAGAGGTGGGGGCGCAAGAACATGGTCAGTTCTTC. It specifies CASSVEVGAQEHGQFF.

This chain links TRBV28 with TRBJ2-3; 14 positions agree with TRBD2. CDR1 and CDR2 from the germline V gene are MDHEN and SYDVKM. The CDR3 is 15 amino acids. V dropped 4 bases and J dropped 6; count of bases not matched to a gene: 3. The CDR3 protein is CASSWTSGRRDTQYF. Here the CDR3 DNA reads TGTGCCAGCAGTTGGACTAGCGGGAGGCGGGATACGCAGTATTTT.

The chain links TRBV4-3 to TRBJ2-1, with 9 positions matching TRBD2. This CDR3 has 15 amino acids. The J segment lost 7 bases and the V segment lost 2 bases, leaving 6 bases of the junction unmatched. The germline CDR1 and CDR2 sequences are LGHNA and YSLEER. The CDR3: CASSQLLAGYNEQFF. The DNA of the CDR3 is TGCGCCAGCAGCCAATTACTAGCGGGTTATAATGAGCAGTTCTTC.

This chain links TRBV4-3 with TRBJ1-1; D remains ambiguous. The germline V gene encodes CDR1 LGHNA and CDR2 YSLEER. V was shortened by 0 bases and J by 8 bases, with 10 bases between the two germline ends. The CDR3 extends over 13 amino acids. CDR3 loop: CASSQDIAGEAFF. The CDR3 bases are TGCGCCAGCAGCCAAGATATAGCAGGAGAAGCTTTCTTT.

This clonotype was detected only a few times. The chain recombines TRBV13 with TRBJ2-5; 7 bases map to TRBD2. This CDR3 spans 14 amino acids. The germline V gene has CDR1 PRHDT and CDR2 FYEKMQ (reference sequence). Trimming cost V 5 bases and J 5 bases; bases outside gene matches: 8. The chain's CDR3 is CASSPVGGIETQYF. For the CDR3, the DNA is TGTGCCAGCAGCCCCGTGGGAGGGATTGAGACCCAGTACTTC.

This clonotype came up a few times. V and J are TRBV10-3 and TRBJ2-7, with 7 bases aligning to TRBD2. The CDR3 totals 15 residues. V shed 5 bases, J shed 2 bases, and the junction held 9 bases outside the gene matches. Germline V gene lookup returns CDR1 ENHRY and CDR2 SYGVKD. CDR3 in DNA: TGTGCCATCAGTCCTACTAGCGAACCAACCTACGAGCAGTACTTC. Protein product: CAISPTSEPTYEQYF.

The V and J genes are TRBV7-2 and TRBJ1-2; 8 bases are a match to TRBD1. Germline loops: CDR1 SGHTA, CDR2 FQGNSA. V trimming: 5 bases; J trimming: 3 bases; junction bases outside the gene matches: 5. CDR3 length: 14 amino acids. The chain's CDR3 is CASSPDRAYYGYTF. CDR3 in DNA: TGTGCCAGCAGCCCGGACAGGGCGTACTATGGCTACACCTTC. The variable domain in full, with the rest retrieved from reference TRBV7-2 and TRBJ1-2, is GAGVSQSPSNKVTEKGKDVELRCDPISGHTALYWYRQSLGQGLEFLIYFQGNSAPDKSGLPSDRFSAERTGGSVSTLTIQRTQQEDSAVYLCASSPDRAYYGYTFGSGTRLTVV.

This CDR3 is CSPSVEGIDTQYF. CDR3 bases: TGCAGTCCCTCCGTGGAGGGGATAGATACGCAGTATTTT. The chain joins TRBV20-1 to TRBJ2-3, with D maybe TRBD2 (6 bases). V lost 8 bases to trimming and J lost 5 bases, with 17 bases between them. CDR3 size: 13 residues. Germline CDR1 and CDR2: DFQATT and SNEGSKA (reference sequence).

The gene calls are TRBV20-1 and TRBJ2-1; 11 nucleotides align to TRBD2. V trimming: 6 bases; J trimming: 8 bases; junction bases outside the gene matches: 12. The CDR3 has 15 residues. The germline CDR1 and CDR2 sequences are DFQATT and SNEGSKA (reference sequence). This chain's CDR3 is CSALGLAGGRDEQFF. CDR3 nucleotide sequence: TGCAGTGCCCTAGGACTAGCGGGTGGGCGGGATGAGCAGTTCTTC.

This clonotype was observed at least ten times. The rearrangement joins TRBV5-6 to TRBJ2-7; D call uncertain. Trimming took 4 bases from V and 7 from J, leaving 12 bases between them. Germline CDR1 is SGHDT and CDR2 is YYEEEE. This CDR3 comprises 12 residues. The CDR3 is CASSLGSQEQYF. The CDR3 bases are TGTGCCAGCAGCCTCGGGTCTCAGGAGCAGTACTTC.

CDR3 nucleotide sequence: TGTGCCAGCAGCGGGAGCGGCGTTAGCCTAACGGGGTCCCCAGATACGCAGTATTTT. Encoded protein: CASSGSGVSLTGSPDTQYF. V usage is TRBV7-8 and J usage is TRBJ2-3; TRBD2 is a possible D gene (5 bases). The germline V gene encodes CDR1 SGHVS and CDR2 FQNEAQ. The CDR3 contains 19 residues. Deletions cut 5 bases from V and 4 bases from J, with 28 bases between.